The 16 T cell receptor beta chains in this list originate from one sample, sequenced in a study of cytomegalovirus exposure and HLA in healthy donors. The PCR employed 60 Vbeta primers together with 13 Jbeta primers. Sequencing used immunoSEQ multiplex PCR; TCRdb keeps in-frame clones, though not all of them. The data hold about 160,000 clones, with roughly four fifths observed a single time. Material for sequencing was PBMCs. Receptors were obtained from a woman aged 45-60 years in good health and CMV-seronegative.

V gene TRBV2 combines with J gene TRBJ2-1, with a weak D call TRBD2 (6 bases). Germline V gene lookup returns CDR1 SNHLY and CDR2 FYNNEI. V was clipped by 8 bases and J by 2 bases, with 19 bases between them. The CDR3 has 16 amino acids. The CDR3 loop reads CASGWGRTNPYNEQFF. The CDR3 coding sequence is TGTGCCAGCGGGTGGGGGAGGACTAACCCCTACAATGAGCAGTTCTTC.

This chain connects TRBV7-2 to TRBJ1-4; maybe TRBD1 (6 bases). CDR3 length equals 15 residues. Germline CDR1 and CDR2: SGHTA and FQGNSA. Trimming removed 5 bases from V and 5 bases from J, with 15 bases in between. The CDR3 reads CASSLTGSRNEKLFF. DNA of the CDR3: TGTGCCAGCAGCCTAACAGGGTCGAGGAATGAAAAACTGTTTTTT.

The rearrangement links TRBV11-2 to TRBJ2-3; possible D gene TRBD2, 6 bases. CDR3 length: 14 amino acids. Germline assignment: CDR1 SGHAT and CDR2 FQNNGV. Trimming removed 7 bases at V and 4 bases at J, with 15 bases between. The CDR3 region is CASTERGGADTQYF. In nucleotides, the CDR3 is TGTGCCAGCACCGAACGGGGAGGTGCAGATACGCAGTATTTT. Variable domain in full (rest from reference TRBV11-2 and TRBJ2-3): EAGVAQSPRYKIIEKRQSVAFWCNPISGHATLYWYQQILGQGPKLLIQFQNNGVVDDSQLPKDRFSAERLKGVDSTLKIQPAKLEDSAVYLCASTERGGADTQYFGPGTRLTVL.

This clone was observed a few times. The chain has TRBV10-3 and TRBJ1-4; 7 nucleotides agree with TRBD1. Losses at the gene ends were 2 bases for V and 5 bases for J; bases not matched to a gene: 8. The length of the CDR3 is 16 residues. Germline CDR1 reads ENHRY; CDR2 reads SYGVKD. DNA of the CDR3: TGTGCCATCAGTGAGGGAAGGGGGCGGTCGAATGAAAAACTGTTTTTT. It yields the protein CAISEGRGRSNEKLFF.

The gene calls are TRBV6-4 and TRBJ1-2; D not resolved. This CDR3 region has 11 residues. V was trimmed by 6 bases and J by 4 bases, leaving 6 bases between them. Germline V CDR1 and CDR2: MRHNA, SNTAGT. CDR3: CASRGSYGYTF. Here the CDR3 DNA reads TGTGCCAGCAGGGGGAGCTATGGCTACACCTTC.

This sequence joins TRBV2 and TRBJ1-3; 7 nucleotides align to TRBD1. Germline CDR1 SNHLY, CDR2 FYNNEI. There are 14 residues in the CDR3. V lost 7 bases and J lost 0; bases outside the gene matches: 3. CDR3 nucleotides: TGTGCCAGCACCGGGACAGCCTCTGGAAACACCATATATTTT. Translated, it gives CASTGTASGNTIYF.

The CDR3 nucleotides are TGTGCCAGCAGCGTAGGACAGACGAATCAGCCCCAGCATTTT. Amino acid sequence: CASSVGQTNQPQHF. The chain links TRBV9 to TRBJ1-5; tentatively, D is TRBD1 (5 bases). CDR1 is SGDLS, CDR2 YYNGEE, per germline. The CDR3 is 14 residues long. Trimming took off 0 bases at V and 4 bases at J, with 8 bases between the two ends.

With respect to this clone: Germline is not matched at one junction end, which may reflect a read error. The chain links TRBV7-9 to TRBJ2-6; 12 bases agree with TRBD2. Germline values: CDR1 SEHNR, CDR2 FQNEAQ (reference sequence). The CDR3 is 17 residues long. The CDR3 here is CSSRTSGTTSGANVLTF. The CDR3 nucleotides are TGTTCCAGCAGGACTAGCGGGACCACTTCTGGGGCCAACGTCCTGACTTTC.

V gene TRBV6-1 combines with J gene TRBJ1-5; 8 positions agree with TRBD1. Trimming at V came to 3 bases and at J to 6 bases, leaving 4 bases not matched to a gene. The germline V gene has CDR1 MNHNS and CDR2 SASEGT. This CDR3 comprises 14 residues. The CDR3 here is CASSDGQGFQPQHF. DNA for the CDR3: TGTGCCAGCAGTGACGGACAGGGATTTCAGCCCCAGCATTTT.

This sequence joins TRBV28 and TRBJ2-2; TRBD1 agrees at 10 bases. Germline assignment: CDR1 MDHEN and CDR2 SYDVKM. V gave up 5 bases and J gave up 7 bases; unmatched junction bases: 10. This CDR3 comprises 16 residues. The CDR3 coding sequence is TGTGCCAGCAGTCTCCCGGGACAGGGGAAGATCGGGGAGCTGTTTTTT. This gives the protein CASSLPGQGKIGELFF.

The rearrangement uses TRBV19 and TRBJ2-7, with D tentatively TRBD2 (5 bases). V gave up 4 bases and J gave up 5 bases, with 21 bases separating them. The CDR3 sequence is 16 residues long. Germline V lookup: CDR1 LNHDA, CDR2 SQIVND (reference sequence). Written as DNA, the CDR3 is TGTGCCAGTAGTAGCCCTCAGCTGGGTGCGAGGGACGAGCAGTACTTC. This gives the protein CASSSPQLGARDEQYF.

V usage is TRBV19 and J usage is TRBJ1-5, with D maybe TRBD1 (6 bases). Germline loops: CDR1 LNHDA, CDR2 SQIVND (reference sequence). This CDR3 is 13 amino acids long. V was clipped by 5 bases and J by 4 bases, with 9 bases between them. Here the CDR3 reads CASSQGWNQPQHF. CDR3 bases: TGTGCCAGTAGTCAGGGGTGGAATCAGCCCCAGCATTTT.

This CDR3 is CASSFRGEETQYF. The CDR3 DNA follows: TGCGCCAGCAGCTTCCGGGGGGAGGAGACCCAGTACTTC. This chain links TRBV5-1 with TRBJ2-5, with 7 bases lining up with TRBD2. This CDR3 region has 13 residues. Germline V gene lookup returns CDR1 SGHRS and CDR2 YFSETQ. V shed 2 bases and J 5 bases; nucleotides not matched to a gene: 3.

V is TRBV7-2 and J is TRBJ1-6, with D perhaps TRBD1 (6 bases). The CDR3 length is 16 residues. The germline gives CDR1 SGHTA, CDR2 FQGNSA. Trimming removed 5 bases from V and 0 bases from J, with 11 bases in between. For the CDR3, the DNA is TGTGCCAGCAGCCCCGACAGGAGCTCCTATAATTCACCCCTCCACTTT. Protein sequence: CASSPDRSSYNSPLHF.

This chain links TRBV30 with TRBJ2-1, with TRBD2 matching over 10 bases. Germline-derived CDR1 and CDR2 are GTSNPN and SVGIG (reference sequence). The CDR3 extends over 15 amino acids. V gave up 5 bases and J gave up 4 bases; unmatched junction bases: 8. This CDR3 is CAWSRAGGSYNEQFF. Here the CDR3 DNA reads TGTGCCTGGTCTCGAGCGGGAGGGTCATACAATGAGCAGTTCTTC.

The rearrangement joins TRBV28 to TRBJ1-2; weak D call: TRBD1 (5 bases). V lost 5 bases to trimming and J lost 5 bases, with 9 bases between them. This CDR3 has 12 amino acids. Germline CDR1 MDHEN, CDR2 SYDVKM. The DNA for the CDR3 is TGTGCCAGCAGTGAGACAGTTTATGGCTACACCTTC. Translation: CASSETVYGYTF.